This T cell receptor beta chain was documented in a study of radiation and T cells in renal cell carcinoma. Study results and caveats: In blood, top tumor clones expanded by 2 weeks, shrinking by 4.

Time point reported: baseline pretreatment blood. The treatment: 15 Gy SBRT to primary tumor, nephrectomy 4 weeks later. This renal cell carcinoma was of the clear cell type. Notes on this clone: The antigen remains undetermined.

Clones were read by immunoSEQ multiplex PCR, and TCRdb kept only the in-frame ones, dropping some. Altogether some 150,000 clones are present, roughly 80% being singletons, with the ten largest covering approximately 20%. This CDR3 has 15 amino acids. Germline V gives CDR1 SGDLS, CDR2 YYNGEE. V was shortened by 4 bases and J by 2 bases, with 16 bases between the two germline ends. The receptor was derived from a woman aged 45-65 years with renal cell carcinoma. V and J are TRBV9 and TRBJ2-7; D tentatively fits TRBD1 or TRBD2 (6 bases each). Sample: blood, taken from a patient whose treatment included radiotherapy and nephrectomy. The CDR3 loop is CASSPGAGSTYEQYF. CDR3 nucleotides: TGTGCCAGCAGCCCGGGGGCAGGTAGCACCTACGAGCAGTACTTC.